This paragraph covers one T cell receptor beta chain sequence. The CDR3 is 15 amino acids. Germline lookup yields CDR1 ENHRY and CDR2 SYGVKD. V lost 7 bases to trimming and J lost 0 bases; unmatched junction nucleotides: 3. The data are from a study of blood T cell repertoires in COVID-19. Study summary: The samples span acute and convalescent COVID-19 from the United States, Italy and Spain. T cells, B-cell-depleted T cells, or PBMCs provided the cDNA or gDNA that served as material.

Sequencing used immunoSEQ multiplex PCR; TCRdb keeps in-frame clones, though not all of them. The data contain about 210,000 clones, about 79% of them seen just once; the ten biggest clones take up roughly 10%. The chain employs TRBV10-3 and TRBJ2-6; 7 bases fit TRBD2. Sequenced: peripheral blood. This sequence originates from a man between 45 and 60 years old with active or convalescent COVID-19. The CDR3 is CAIKGGSSGANVLTF. DNA for the CDR3: TGTGCCATCAAAGGCGGGAGCTCTGGGGCCAACGTCCTGACTTTC.